This TCR beta chain was recorded in a study of T cell responses to AZD1222 COVID-19 vaccine (dated by TCRdb to about 2021). A note on the overall study: A total of 240 or so trial participants underwent TCR sequencing, of whom 207 had received two doses of AZD1222 and approximately 25 had received two doses of the MenACWY control vaccine. Enrollment into the trials was organized by age into subgroups of 18-55, 56-69 and 70-plus years, and those subgroups contained roughly 160, 29 and 62 TCR-sequenced participants, respectively. Summary of the overall study and its limitations: Spike-specific TCR breadth and depth rose significantly after two AZD1222 doses compared with day 0 and with MenACWY recipients. Participants were mostly white British and included more females than males, and it was suggested by the authors that clonal diversity may have been underestimated. Only a handful of AZD1222 recipients were SARS-CoV-2 seropositive at baseline, limiting conclusions about previously exposed vaccinees. No day 14 peak-response samples were available, so repertoires were characterized only after the peak T cell response. Reportedly, close to half of the unique spike-specific TCRs recognized epitopes lying outside the regions that are mutated in the B.1.351 and B.1.1.7 variants. The 56-69-year group was small, and its depth increase did not reach significance, likely because of low power. The vaccine-associated CD4 TCRs covered the entire spike protein, and the dominant responses fell in regions 160-218 and 743-854.

The label giving this sample's time point can be read as: about 28 days (+/-7) after the second vaccine dose. This specimen's treatment or condition label, interpreted: meningococcal conjugate vaccine given as trial control. Samples from vaccinated people were obtained from the UK trials COV001 and COV002, which included a single-blind randomized controlled phase 2/3 trial of AZD1222 (ChAdOx1 nCoV-19) in healthy adults. Trial participant PBMC samples were collected at day 0 and day 28 after the second dose for TCRbeta chain sequencing. Reading from cysteine to phenylalanine, the CDR3 counts 13 amino acids. Solely the CDR3 DNA is kept, with 39 bases framed from the first base. V is cut by 2 bases and J by 7 bases, and the space between the germline ends is 11 bases. CDR1 MNHEY and CDR2 SMNVEV are derived from the germline V gene (reference sequence). The CDR3 regions of human TCRbeta chains were analyzed by immunosequencing. The original pipeline was this. TCRs in the repertoires were compared against a reference library of SARS-CoV-2-specific TCRs that had been generated with the MIRA antigen-specificity platform. Breadth meant the fraction of unique TCRs that were SARS-CoV-2-associated, whereas depth meant the fraction of total T cells that were SARS-CoV-2-associated. Each spike-specific TCR was assigned to its reactive spike region and to a CD4 or CD8 class using the MIRA data. Log10-transformed breadth and depth values were compared by one-way ANOVA with Sidak's multiple comparisons tests. Not all clones reach the TCRdb copy of this immuneACCESS table, which keeps in-frame sequences only. Checked studies attribute under half of the gap to unresolved V genes and leave the rest unexplained. V and J calls and clone size come straight from that table; D and trimming were deduced from the DNA. This sample lists about 180,000 clones; 90% were detected once. The ten largest clones add up to roughly 4% of the sample.

Comment on this clone: Its antigen is currently not known. Base-call qualities are not available, and no considerably larger clone is one nucleotide away.

Sequenced here: peripheral blood, sampled 28 days after the second dose of the MenACWY control vaccine. The clonotype originates from an adult who received the MenACWY meningococcal vaccine as a control. The chain was built from TRBV27 and TRBJ1-1; the D segment could be TRBD1, given 5 matching bases. The bases read TGTGCCAGCAGTTTAGGATCAGGGTTTGAAGCTTTCTTT. Translated, it reads CASSLGSGFEAFF.